This TCR beta chain was identified during a study of blood T cell repertoires in COVID-19. Study information: Samples taken during acute and convalescent COVID-19 were collected in the United States, Italy and Spain.

Germline V gene sequence: CDR1 LGHDT, CDR2 YNNKEL (reference sequence). V was pared by 4 bases and J by 2 bases, with 11 bases between. The CDR3 sequence is 14 residues long. Authors' methods: For nucleated cells, counts were estimated from reference gene primer amplification. The table came from immunoSEQ multiplex PCR; TCRdb's copy has only in-frame clones and leaves some out. D and trimming come from the DNA, and the V and J calls and clone size come from that table. The table includes 200,000 to 250,000 clones, roughly 85% detected once. This chain joins TRBV3-1 (or the pseudogene TRBV3-2) and TRBJ1-1; the D gene is possibly TRBD1 (5 bases). Material: PBMCs or T cells enriched from blood (not recorded which). The TCR comes from a middle-aged woman who had been exposed to COVID-19. CDR3 amino acids: CASSPTVLNTEAFF. DNA of the CDR3: TGTGCCAGCAGCCCGACAGTTCTTAACACTGAAGCTTTCTTT.